The 7 T cell receptor beta chains below come from one sample, sequenced in a study of shared clonotypes between healthy human individuals (dated by TCRdb to 2020 to 2022). Preparation of the library involved the immunoSEQ multiplex PCR assay. As stored in TCRdb, this immuneACCESS dataset retains in-frame rearrangements with V and J assigned. A fraction of the clones does not appear; measured against another copy, unresolved V genes explain less than half of the discrepancy, and the remainder lacks a known reason. Here the sample has 500,000 or so clones; 95% to 97% occur a single time. The ten largest account for nearly 0.065% of the sample. The sequenced material came from naive CD4+ T cells sorted from blood. The label giving this sample's cell subset or site can be read as: CD45RA+ positively selected. These receptor sequences come from a woman aged 25 to 39 in good health.

V is TRBV28 and J is TRBJ2-7; D is possibly TRBD2 (6 bases). The V and J ends lost 5 bases and 5 bases respectively, with 16 bases between them. Germline CDR1 reads MDHEN; CDR2 reads SYDVKM. There are 14 residues in the CDR3. CDR3 residues: CASSRRGRLDEQYF. The CDR3, as DNA: TGTGCCAGCAGTCGACGGGGGAGATTGGACGAGCAGTACTTC.

The chain combines TRBV18 with TRBJ1-2; D is uncertain. The CDR3 loop spans 14 amino acids. Germline lookup yields CDR1 KGHSH and CDR2 LQKENI. Trimming cost V 1 base and J 1 base, with 7 bases left between them. CDR3 coding DNA: TGTGCCAGCTCACCACGTGCCAATAACTATGGCTACACCTTC. Its translation is CASSPRANNYGYTF.

The CDR3 is CASRRFLAGGNYEQYF. In DNA form, the CDR3 reads TGTGCCAGCAGACGATTTCTAGCGGGAGGGAATTACGAGCAGTACTTC. The rearrangement uses TRBV13 and TRBJ2-7; 12 nucleotides align to TRBD2. This CDR3 is 16 amino acids long. The V and J ends lost 6 bases and 4 bases, in that order; junction bases with no gene match: 10. Per germline, CDR1 PRHDT and CDR2 FYEKMQ (reference sequence).

The chain carries TRBV14 and TRBJ2-2; D gene unclear. Trimming cost V 0 bases and J 7 bases, with 6 bases left between them. Germline V gene lookup returns CDR1 SGHDN and CDR2 FVKESK. The CDR3 loop spans 13 amino acids. The CDR3 is CASSQDTIGELFF. In nucleotides, the CDR3 is TGTGCCAGCAGCCAAGATACCATCGGGGAGCTGTTTTTT.

On this clone: Other DNA sequences from this sample encode an identical CDR3 as well. The V and J genes are TRBV9 and TRBJ2-1; 12 bases line up with TRBD2. The CDR3 consists of 16 residues. J gave up 4 bases and V 0 bases, and 2 bases lay outside the gene matches. From germline, CDR1 is SGDLS and CDR2 YYNGEE. In nucleotides, the CDR3 is TGTGCCAGCAGCGTAGTCGGGACTAGCGGGTACAATGAGCAGTTCTTC. Amino acids: CASSVVGTSGYNEQFF.

The J gene is TRBJ2-7, the V gene TRBV19; D is ambiguous. CDR1 is LNHDA, CDR2 SQIVND, per germline (reference sequence). The CDR3 runs 11 residues. The germline V and J ends were trimmed by 8 bases and 6 bases, with 11 bases remaining between them. CDR3 loop: CASPPGCEQYF. CDR3 sequence (DNA): TGTGCCAGTCCCCCTGGGTGCGAGCAGTACTTC.

This clone was seen only once. This chain's CDR3 is CASSFTTGVATEAFF. CDR3 sequence (DNA): TGTGCCAGCAGTTTCACCACAGGGGTGGCCACTGAAGCTTTCTTT. The chain joins TRBV6-5 to TRBJ1-1, with 7 bases matching TRBD1. V was pared by 4 bases and J by 4 bases, with 9 bases of the junction left unmatched. Per germline, CDR1 MNHEY and CDR2 SVGAGI. CDR3 length: 15 amino acids.